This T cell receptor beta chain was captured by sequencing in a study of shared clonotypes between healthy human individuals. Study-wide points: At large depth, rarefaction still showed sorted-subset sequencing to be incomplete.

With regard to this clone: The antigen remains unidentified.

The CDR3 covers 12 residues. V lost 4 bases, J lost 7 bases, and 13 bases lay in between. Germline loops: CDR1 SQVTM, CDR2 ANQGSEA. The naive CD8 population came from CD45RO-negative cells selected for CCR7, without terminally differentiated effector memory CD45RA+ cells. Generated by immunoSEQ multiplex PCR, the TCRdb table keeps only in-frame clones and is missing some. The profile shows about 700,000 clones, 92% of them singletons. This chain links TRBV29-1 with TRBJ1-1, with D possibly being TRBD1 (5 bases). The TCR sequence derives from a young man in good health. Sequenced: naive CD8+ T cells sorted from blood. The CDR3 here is CSVATRQGEAFF. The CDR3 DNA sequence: TGCAGCGTTGCGACCCGTCAGGGTGAAGCTTTCTTT. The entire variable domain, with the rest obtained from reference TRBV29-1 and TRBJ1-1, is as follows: SAVISQKPSRDICQRGTSLTIQCQVDSQVTMMFWYRQQPGQSLTLIATANQGSEATYESGFVIDKFPISRPNLTFSTLTVSNMSPEDSSIYLCSVATRQGEAFFGQGTRLTVV.